Listed here are 2 T cell receptor beta chains from one sample, sequenced in a study of blood T cell repertoires in COVID-19 (dated by TCRdb to 2018 to 2020). Libraries were made using the immunoSEQ multiplex PCR assay. In TCRdb, the immuneACCESS table is reduced to in-frame sequences with V and J assigned. These tables do not hold every clone; where another copy was compared, an unresolved V gene accounts for under half, and the others remain unexplained. Present in this sample are around 100,000 clones, more than 70% of which were seen just once. About 3.5% of the sample is held by the ten biggest clonotypes. The sequencing sample was made of peripheral blood. The receptors shown here come from a woman aged 55-69 years with acute or convalescent COVID-19.

The CDR3 nucleotides are TGCGCCAGCAGTGGTTCCAGAAGTGAAAAACTGTTTTTT. It encodes CASSGSRSEKLFF. The chain employs TRBV10-2 and TRBJ1-4, with D hard to call. Trimming shortened V by 4 bases and J by 7 bases, and 10 bases separated the two germline ends. This CDR3 has 13 residues. CDR1 is WSHSY, CDR2 SAAADI, per germline.

This clone has more than one count but fewer than ten. The gene calls are TRBV15 and TRBJ2-7; D may be TRBD2 (5 bases). This CDR3 comprises 15 residues. The V end lost 1 base, the J end lost 2 bases, and 12 bases lay between the germline ends. Germline assignment: CDR1 LNHNV and CDR2 YYDKDF (reference sequence). The chain's CDR3 is CATSRGGGQTYEQYF. Written as DNA, the CDR3 is TGTGCCACCAGCAGAGGAGGAGGCCAGACCTACGAGCAGTACTTC.